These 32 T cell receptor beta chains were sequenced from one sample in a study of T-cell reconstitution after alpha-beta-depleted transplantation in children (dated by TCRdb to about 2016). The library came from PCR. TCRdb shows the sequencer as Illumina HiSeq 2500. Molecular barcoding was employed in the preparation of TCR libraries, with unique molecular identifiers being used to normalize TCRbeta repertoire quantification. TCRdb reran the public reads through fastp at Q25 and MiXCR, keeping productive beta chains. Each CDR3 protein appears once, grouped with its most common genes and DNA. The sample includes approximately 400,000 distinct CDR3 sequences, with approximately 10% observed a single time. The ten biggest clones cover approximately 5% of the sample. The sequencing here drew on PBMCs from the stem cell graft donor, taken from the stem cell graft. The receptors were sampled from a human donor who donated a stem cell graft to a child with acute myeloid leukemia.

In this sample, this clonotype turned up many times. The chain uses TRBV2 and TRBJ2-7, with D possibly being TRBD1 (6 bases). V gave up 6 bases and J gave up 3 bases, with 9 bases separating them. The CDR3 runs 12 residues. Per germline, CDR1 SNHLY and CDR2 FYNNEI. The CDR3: CASSEQGYEQYF. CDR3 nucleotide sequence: TGTGCCAGCAGCGAACAGGGCTACGAGCAGTACTTC.

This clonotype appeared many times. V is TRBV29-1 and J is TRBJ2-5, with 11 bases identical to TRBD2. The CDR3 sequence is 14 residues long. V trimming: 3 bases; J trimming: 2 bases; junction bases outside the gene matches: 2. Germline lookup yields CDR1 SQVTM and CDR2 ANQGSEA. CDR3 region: CSVDGTSGQETQYF. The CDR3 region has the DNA TGCAGCGTTGACGGGACTAGCGGTCAAGAGACCCAGTACTTC.

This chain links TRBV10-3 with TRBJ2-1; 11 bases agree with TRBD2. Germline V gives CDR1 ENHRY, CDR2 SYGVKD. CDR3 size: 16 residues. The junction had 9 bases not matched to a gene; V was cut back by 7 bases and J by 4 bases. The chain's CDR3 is CAITDPLAGGYNEQFF. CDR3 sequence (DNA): TGTGCCATCACTGACCCCCTAGCGGGGGGTTACAATGAGCAGTTCTTC.

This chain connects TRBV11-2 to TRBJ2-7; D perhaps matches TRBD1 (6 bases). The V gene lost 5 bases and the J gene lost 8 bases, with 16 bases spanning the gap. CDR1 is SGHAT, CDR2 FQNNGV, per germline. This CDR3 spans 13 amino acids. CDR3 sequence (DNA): TGTGCCAGCAGCGACACAGGGCTTGCGAAGCAGTACTTC. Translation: CASSDTGLAKQYF.

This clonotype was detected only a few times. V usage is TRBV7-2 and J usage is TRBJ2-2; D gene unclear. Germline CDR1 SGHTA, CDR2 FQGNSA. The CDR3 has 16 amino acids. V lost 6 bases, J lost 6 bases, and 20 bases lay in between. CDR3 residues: CASSVAAAVGSGELFF. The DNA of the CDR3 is TGTGCCAGCAGTGTTGCGGCTGCCGTCGGTTCCGGGGAGCTGTTTTTT. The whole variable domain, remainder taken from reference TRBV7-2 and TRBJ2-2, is GAGVSQSPSNKVTEKGKDVELRCDPISGHTALYWYRQSLGQGLEFLIYFQGNSAPDKSGLPSDRFSAERTGGSVSTLTIQRTQQEDSAVYLCASSVAAAVGSGELFFGEGSRLTVL.

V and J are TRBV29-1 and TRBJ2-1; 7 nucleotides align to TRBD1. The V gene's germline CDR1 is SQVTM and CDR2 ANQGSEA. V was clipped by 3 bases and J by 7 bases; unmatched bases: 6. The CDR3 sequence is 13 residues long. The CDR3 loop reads CSVEIGGKNEQFF. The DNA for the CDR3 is TGCAGCGTTGAGATAGGGGGCAAAAATGAGCAGTTCTTC.

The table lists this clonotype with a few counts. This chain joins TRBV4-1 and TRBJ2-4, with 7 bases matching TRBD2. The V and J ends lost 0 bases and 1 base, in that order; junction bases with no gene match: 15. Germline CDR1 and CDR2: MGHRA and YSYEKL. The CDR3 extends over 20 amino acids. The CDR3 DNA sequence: TGCGCCAGCAGCCAAGAGATATCCAGCGGGACCAGGGTGGCCAAAAACATTCAGTACTTC. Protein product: CASSQEISSGTRVAKNIQYF.

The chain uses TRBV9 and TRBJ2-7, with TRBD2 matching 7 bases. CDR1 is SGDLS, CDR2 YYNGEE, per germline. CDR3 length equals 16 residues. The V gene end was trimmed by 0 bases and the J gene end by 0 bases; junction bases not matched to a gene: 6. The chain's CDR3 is CASSVGGLDSSYEQYF. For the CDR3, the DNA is TGTGCCAGCAGCGTAGGAGGACTAGACTCCTCCTACGAGCAGTACTTC.

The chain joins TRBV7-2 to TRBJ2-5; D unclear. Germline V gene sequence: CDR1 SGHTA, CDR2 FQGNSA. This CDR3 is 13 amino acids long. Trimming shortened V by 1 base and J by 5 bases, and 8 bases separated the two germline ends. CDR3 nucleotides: TGTGCCAGCAGCTTAGGGTTCGCGGAGACCCAGTACTTC. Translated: CASSLGFAETQYF.

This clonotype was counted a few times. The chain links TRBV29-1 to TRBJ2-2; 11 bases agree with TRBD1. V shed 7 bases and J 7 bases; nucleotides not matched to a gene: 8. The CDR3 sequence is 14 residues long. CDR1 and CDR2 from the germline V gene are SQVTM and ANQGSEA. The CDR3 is CSALRDRGSGELFF. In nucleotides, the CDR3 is TGCAGCGCCCTCAGGGACAGGGGGAGCGGGGAGCTGTTTTTT.

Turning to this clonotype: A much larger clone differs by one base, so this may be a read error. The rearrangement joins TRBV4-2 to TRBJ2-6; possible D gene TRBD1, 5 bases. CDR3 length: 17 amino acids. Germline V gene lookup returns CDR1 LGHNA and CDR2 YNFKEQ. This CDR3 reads CASSQFSFGAGANGLTF. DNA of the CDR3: TGTGCCAGCAGCCAATTTTCTTTCGGCGCTGGGGCCAACGGCCTGACTTTC.

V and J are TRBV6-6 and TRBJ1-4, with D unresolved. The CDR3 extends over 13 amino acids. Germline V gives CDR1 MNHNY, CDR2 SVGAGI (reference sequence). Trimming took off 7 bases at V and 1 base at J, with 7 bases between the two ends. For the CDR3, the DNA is TGTGCCAGCAAAGAGGGAACTAATGAAAAACTGTTTTTT. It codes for CASKEGTNEKLFF.

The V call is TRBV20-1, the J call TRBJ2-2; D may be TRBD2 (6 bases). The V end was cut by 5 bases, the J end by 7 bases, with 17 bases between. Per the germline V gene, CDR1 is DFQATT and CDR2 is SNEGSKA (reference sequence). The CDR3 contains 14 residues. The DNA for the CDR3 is TGCAGTGCTCGCGAGACGCGGGATTTCGGGGAGCTGTTTTTT. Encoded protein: CSARETRDFGELFF.

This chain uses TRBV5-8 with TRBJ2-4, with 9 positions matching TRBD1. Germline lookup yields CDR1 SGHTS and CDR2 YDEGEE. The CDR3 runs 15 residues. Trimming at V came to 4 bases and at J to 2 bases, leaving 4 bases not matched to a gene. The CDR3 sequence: CASSPNRGPKNIQYF. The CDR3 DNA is TGTGCCAGCAGCCCTAACAGGGGGCCCAAAAACATTCAGTACTTC.

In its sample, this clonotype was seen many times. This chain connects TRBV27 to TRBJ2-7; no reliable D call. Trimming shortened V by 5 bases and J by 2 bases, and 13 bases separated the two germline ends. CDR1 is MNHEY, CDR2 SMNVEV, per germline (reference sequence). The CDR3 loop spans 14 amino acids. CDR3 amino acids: CASSPSLLAYEQYV. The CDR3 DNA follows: TGTGCCAGCAGTCCGAGCTTACTGGCCTACGAGCAGTACGTC.

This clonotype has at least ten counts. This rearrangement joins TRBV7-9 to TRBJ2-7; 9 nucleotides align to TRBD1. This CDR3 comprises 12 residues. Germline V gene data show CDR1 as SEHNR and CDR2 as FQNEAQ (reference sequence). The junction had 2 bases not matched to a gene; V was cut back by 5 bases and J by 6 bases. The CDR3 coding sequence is TGTGCCAGCAGCCAGGACAGGGGCGAGCAGTACTTC. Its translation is CASSQDRGEQYF.

Written as DNA, the CDR3 is TGCAGTGCTAGACCTCCGGACAGGGACTCACCCCTCCACTTT. Its translation: CSARPPDRDSPLHF. The J gene is TRBJ1-6, the V gene TRBV20-1; TRBD1 matches 8 bases. V lost 2 bases, J lost 10 bases, and 7 bases stayed unmatched. Germline loops: CDR1 DFQATT, CDR2 SNEGSKA (reference sequence). The CDR3 contains 14 residues.

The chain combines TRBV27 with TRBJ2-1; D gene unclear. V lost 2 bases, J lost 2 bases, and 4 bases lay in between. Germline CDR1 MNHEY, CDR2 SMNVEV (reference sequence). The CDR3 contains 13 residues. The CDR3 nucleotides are TGTGCCAGCAGTTTAAACGCCTACAATGAGCAGTTCTTC. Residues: CASSLNAYNEQFF.

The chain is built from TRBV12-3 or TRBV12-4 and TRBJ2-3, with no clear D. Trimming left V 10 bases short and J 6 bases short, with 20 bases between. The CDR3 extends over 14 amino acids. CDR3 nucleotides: TGTGCCACCACGGAATTTGCTGGTAGGGATACGCAGTATTTT. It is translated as CATTEFAGRDTQYF.

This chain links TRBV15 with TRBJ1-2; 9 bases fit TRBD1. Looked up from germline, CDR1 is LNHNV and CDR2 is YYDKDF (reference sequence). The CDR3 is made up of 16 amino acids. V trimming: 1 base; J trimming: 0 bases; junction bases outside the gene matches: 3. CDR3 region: CATSRVGTGSNYGYTF. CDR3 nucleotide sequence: TGTGCCACCAGCAGAGTTGGGACAGGGTCTAACTATGGCTACACCTTC.

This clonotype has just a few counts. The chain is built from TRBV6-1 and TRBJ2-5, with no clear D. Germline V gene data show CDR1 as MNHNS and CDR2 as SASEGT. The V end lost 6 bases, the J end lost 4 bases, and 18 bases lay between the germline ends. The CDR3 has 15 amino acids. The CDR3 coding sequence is TGTGCCAGCAGCCCAACTCACTATCTAGGAGAGACCCAGTACTTC. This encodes CASSPTHYLGETQYF.

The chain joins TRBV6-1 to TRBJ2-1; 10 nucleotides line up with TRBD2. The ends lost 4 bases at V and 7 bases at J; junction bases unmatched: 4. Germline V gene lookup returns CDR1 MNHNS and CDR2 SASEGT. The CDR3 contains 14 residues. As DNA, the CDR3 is TGTGCCAGCAGTGTAGGGACTAGCGTGAATGAGCAGTTCTTC. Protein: CASSVGTSVNEQFF.

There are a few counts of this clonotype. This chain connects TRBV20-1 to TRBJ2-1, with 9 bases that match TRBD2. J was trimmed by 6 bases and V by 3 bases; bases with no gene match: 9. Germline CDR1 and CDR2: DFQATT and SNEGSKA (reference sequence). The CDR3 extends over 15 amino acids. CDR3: CSASGGLAGRNEQFF. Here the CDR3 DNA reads TGCAGTGCTAGCGGAGGGCTAGCGGGACGCAATGAGCAGTTCTTC.

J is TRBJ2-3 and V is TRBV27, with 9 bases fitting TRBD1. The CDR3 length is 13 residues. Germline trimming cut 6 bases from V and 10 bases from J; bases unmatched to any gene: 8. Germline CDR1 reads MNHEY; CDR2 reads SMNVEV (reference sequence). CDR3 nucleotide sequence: TGTGCCAGCAGCGGGACAGGGCGTACAGCGCAGTATTTT. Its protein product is CASSGTGRTAQYF.

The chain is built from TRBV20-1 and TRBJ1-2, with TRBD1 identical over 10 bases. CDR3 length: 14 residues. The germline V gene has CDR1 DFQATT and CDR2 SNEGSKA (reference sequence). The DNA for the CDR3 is TGCTCCTTCTTCGGGACAGGGGATGGGGGTGGCTACACCTTC. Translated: CSFFGTGDGGGYTF.

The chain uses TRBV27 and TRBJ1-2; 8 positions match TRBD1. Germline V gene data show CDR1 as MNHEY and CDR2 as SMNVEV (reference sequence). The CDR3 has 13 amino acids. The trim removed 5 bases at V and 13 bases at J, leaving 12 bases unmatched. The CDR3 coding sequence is TGTGCCAGCAGTCCAGCGGACAGGGAAAGATTCACCTTC. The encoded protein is CASSPADRERFTF.

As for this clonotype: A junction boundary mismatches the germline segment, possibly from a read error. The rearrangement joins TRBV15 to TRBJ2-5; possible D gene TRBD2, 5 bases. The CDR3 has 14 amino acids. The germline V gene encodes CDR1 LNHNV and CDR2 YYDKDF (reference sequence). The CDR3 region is CATSREGSQETQYF. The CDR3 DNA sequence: TGTGCCACCAGTAGAGAGGGCAGCCAAGAGACCCAGTACTTC.

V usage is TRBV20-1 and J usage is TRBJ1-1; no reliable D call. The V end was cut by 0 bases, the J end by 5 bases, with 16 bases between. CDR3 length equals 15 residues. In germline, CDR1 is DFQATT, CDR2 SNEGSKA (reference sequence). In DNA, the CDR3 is TGCAGTGCTAGAGATCCGGGCGAGGGTAGGACTGAAGCTTTCTTT. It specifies CSARDPGEGRTEAFF.

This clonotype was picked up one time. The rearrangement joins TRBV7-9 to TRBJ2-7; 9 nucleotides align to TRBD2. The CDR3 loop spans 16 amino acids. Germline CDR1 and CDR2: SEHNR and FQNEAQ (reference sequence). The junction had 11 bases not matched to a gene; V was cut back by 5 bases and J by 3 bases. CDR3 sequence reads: CASSPPGAGGYYEQYF. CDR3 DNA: TGTGCCAGCAGCCCTCCGGGGGCGGGAGGGTACTACGAGCAGTACTTC.

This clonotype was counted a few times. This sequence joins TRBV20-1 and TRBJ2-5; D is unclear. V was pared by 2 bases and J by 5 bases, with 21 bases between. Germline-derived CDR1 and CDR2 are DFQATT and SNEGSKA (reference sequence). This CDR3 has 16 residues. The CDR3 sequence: CSARFQQVGLLETQYF. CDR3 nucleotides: TGCAGTGCTAGATTCCAACAAGTTGGTTTATTGGAGACCCAGTACTTC.

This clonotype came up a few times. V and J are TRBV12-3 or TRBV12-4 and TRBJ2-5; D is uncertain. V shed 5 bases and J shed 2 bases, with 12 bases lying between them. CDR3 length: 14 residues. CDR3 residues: CASSTTGFQETQYF. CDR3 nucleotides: TGTGCCAGCAGTACCACGGGCTTTCAAGAGACCCAGTACTTC.

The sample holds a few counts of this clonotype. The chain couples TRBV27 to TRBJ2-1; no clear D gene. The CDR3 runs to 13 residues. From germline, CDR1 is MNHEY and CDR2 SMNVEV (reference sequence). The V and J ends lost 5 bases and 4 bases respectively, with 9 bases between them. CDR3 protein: CASSSSRYNEQFF. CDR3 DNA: TGTGCCAGCAGTAGCTCTAGGTACAATGAGCAGTTCTTC.